Listed below are T cell receptor beta chains from one sample, sequenced in a study of T cell repertoires in cytomegalovirus infection. TCRdb re-called the reads through MiXCR, storing one row per CDR3 protein. The data contain tens of thousands of distinct CDR3 sequences, about a fifth of them singletons. These TCRs' antigens remain unknown. The starting material was CD8+ T cells from cultured PBMCs, obtained from culture after CMV antigen stimulation. These receptor sequences come from a human donor in good health (CMV status not recorded). Some clones in this sample may be carry-over from other donors' samples. The CDR3 runs from the conserved cysteine through the conserved F or W. D genes are given only for firm matches. A row's size may be missing; if present it is once, few, many or a size class.

d_call j_call clone_size v_call cdr3_nt cdr3_aa
. TRBJ1-2 many TRBV11-2 TGTGCCAGCAGCTTTAGACGGGGTAGTGGCTACACCTTC CASSFRRGSGYTF
TRBD2 TRBJ2-7 once TRBV7-2 TGTGCCAGCAGCTTAGGGACTAGCGGGAGCCGTAGAACGTTCCCTCGCGAGCAGTACTTC CASSLGTSGSRRTFPREQYF
. TRBJ1-5 once TRBV4-2 TGTGCCAGCAGCCTAGAGGAACCCAATCAGCCCCAGCATTTT CASSLEEPNQPQHF
. TRBJ2-5 many TRBV6-1 TGTGCCAGCAAAGGGTCTCAGACCCAGTACTTC CASKGSQTQYF
TRBD2 TRBJ2-5 few TRBV7-2 TGTGCCAGCAGCTTAGAGGCCTTGGCGGGAGGGGGGGCGGAGACCCAGTACTTC CASSLEALAGGGAETQYF
. TRBJ1-1 few TRBV5-6 TGTGCCAGCAGCTTCCGACAGGACACTGAAGCTTTCTTT CASSFRQDTEAFF
. TRBJ1-3 . TRBV20-1 TGCAGTGCTAGAGCCAGACTCGACTCTGGAAACACCATATATTTT CSARARLDSGNTIYF
. TRBJ2-7 . TRBV15 TGTGCCACCAGCAGAGAAGCAGGGCTATCCTACGAGCAGTACTTC CATSREAGLSYEQYF
TRBD2 TRBJ2-7 few TRBV6-1 TGTGCCAGCCGGAGTCCTACTGAGCGGGAGGGCCGCGACGAGCAGTACTTC CASRSPTEREGRDEQYF
TRBD2 TRBJ2-1 . TRBV5-5 TGTGCCAGCAGCGCCGGACTAGCGGGCCTTGGCTCCTACAATGAGCAGTTCTTC CASSAGLAGLGSYNEQFF
TRBD1 TRBJ1-2 many TRBV7-9 TGTGCCAGCAGCTTAGGGACAGGGGGTATATATGGCTACACCTTC CASSLGTGGIYGYTF
. TRBJ1-5 many TRBV12-5 TGTGCTAGTGCCACTGGTGTTTATAGCAATCAGCCCCAGCATTTT CASATGVYSNQPQHF
. TRBJ2-1 few TRBV9 TGTGCCAGCAGCGTAGTGGGGGTTAATGAGCAGTTCTTC CASSVVGVNEQFF
TRBD1 TRBJ2-2 many TRBV12-3/TRBV12-4 TGTGCCAGCAACCCCGGGACAGGCAACACCGGGGAGCTGTTTTTT CASNPGTGNTGELFF
TRBD2 TRBJ2-2 . TRBV5-6 TGTGCCAGCACCACGGGCGGGAGGGTGAACACCGGGGAGCTGTTTTTT CASTTGGRVNTGELFF
. TRBJ2-3 many TRBV7-9 TGTGCCAGCAGCTCTCCGGGATTGGGCCCAGATACGCAGTATTTT CASSSPGLGPDTQYF
. TRBJ2-3 many TRBV4-1 TGCGCCAGCAGCCAAGAGGCAGCACGGGCGGGGCGTACAGATACGCAGTATTTT CASSQEAARAGRTDTQYF
. TRBJ2-7 few TRBV5-5 TGTGCCAGCAGCCCCTGGACGGGGGAGCAGTACTTC CASSPWTGEQYF
. TRBJ2-7 many TRBV7-8 TGTGCCAGCAGCCGCGACTGGATAACCTACGAGCAGTACTTC CASSRDWITYEQYF
TRBD1 TRBJ1-4 few TRBV6-6 TGTGCCAGCGGACGACAGGGTGGTGATGAAAAACTGTTTTTT CASGRQGGDEKLFF
. TRBJ2-3 few TRBV12-3/TRBV12-4 TGTGCCAGCAGTGCTGAGGGGGGCCCAGATACGCAGTATTTT CASSAEGGPDTQYF
. TRBJ1-3 many TRBV29-1 TGCAGCGTTGTTTCAGGGTCTGGAAACACCATATATTTT CSVVSGSGNTIYF
TRBD1 TRBJ2-7 . TRBV9 TGTGCCAGCAGCGTAGGACAGGGAAATGAGCAGTACTTC CASSVGQGNEQYF
. TRBJ2-1 few TRBV11-2 TGTGCCAGCAGCTTAGCGGGGGCCTCCAATGAGCAGTTCTTC CASSLAGASNEQFF
TRBD2 TRBJ2-3 many TRBV7-8 TGTGCCAGCAAACTAGCGGGGTCAGATACGCAGTATTTT CASKLAGSDTQYF
TRBD1 TRBJ1-1 many TRBV12-3/TRBV12-4 TGTGCCAGCAGTCCAGGGACAGGATGGGTCACTGAAGCTTTCTTT CASSPGTGWVTEAFF
. TRBJ2-3 . TRBV24-1 TGTGCCACCAGTGATCACAGCGGTTATACGCAGTATTTT CATSDHSGYTQYF
. TRBJ2-4 many TRBV7-9 TGTGCCAGCAGCTTAACTCTGGGGGACCGTACCTACTTC CASSLTLGDRTYF
TRBD2 TRBJ2-3 . TRBV4-3 TGCGCCAGCAGCCACCAAGTTGTCCGGGGGGGCACAGATACGCAGTATTTT CASSHQVVRGGTDTQYF
. TRBJ2-7 . TRBV2 TGTGCCAGCAGTGGCGCCCTCCACGAGCAGTACTTC CASSGALHEQYF
TRBD2 TRBJ2-1 . TRBV28 TGTGCCAGCAGTTTAACGGGGGGGAAGGGGCAGTTCTTC CASSLTGGKGQFF
. TRBJ2-1 . TRBV4-2 TGTGCCAGCAGCCAAGGGGGCGGGGGCACCTGGAATGAGCAGTTCTTC CASSQGGGGTWNEQFF
. TRBJ1-1 many TRBV19 TGTGCCAGTAAGCTGGGACGGAACACTGAAGCTTTCTTT CASKLGRNTEAFF
TRBD2 TRBJ2-1 many TRBV27 TGTGCCAGCAGTTTATCGCCCGGACTAGTGAGGGAGCAGTTCTTC CASSLSPGLVREQFF
TRBD2 TRBJ2-3 . TRBV9 TGTGCCAGCAGCCCTCCGAGCGGGGGGGCAGATACGCAGTATTTT CASSPPSGGADTQYF
. TRBJ1-3 . TRBV11-2 TGTGCCAGCAGCTTAGGCTCAACAGTTCACTCTGGAAACACCATATATTTT CASSLGSTVHSGNTIYF
. TRBJ2-7 . TRBV3-1 TGTGCCAGCAGCCAAGACAGCGGCTACGAGCAGTACTTC CASSQDSGYEQYF
. TRBJ2-7 . TRBV7-9 TGTGCCAGCAGCGCAACTGACCCGGGCGACTCCTACGAGCAGTACTTC CASSATDPGDSYEQYF
TRBD1 TRBJ1-2 many TRBV29-1 TGCAGCGCTCGGACAGGGAGTTACTATGGCTACACCTTC CSARTGSYYGYTF
. TRBJ2-1 few TRBV20-1 TGCAGTGCTAGAGATCAAGGACTTACTCGGGGCTCCTACAATGAGCAGTTCTTC CSARDQGLTRGSYNEQFF
TRBD1 TRBJ2-6 many TRBV5-1 TGCGCCAGCAGCTCCGGATCCGGGACAGCCAATTCTGGGGCCAACGTCCTGACTTTC CASSSGSGTANSGANVLTF
TRBD1 TRBJ2-6 few TRBV7-9 TGTGCCAGCAGCTTAGCCCGAGGGTCGGGACAGGGCTCCAACGTCCTGACTTTC CASSLARGSGQGSNVLTF
TRBD2 TRBJ2-1 . TRBV7-4 TGTGCCAGCAGCTTAATGCGGGGGGACCTACACAATGAGCAGTTCTTC CASSLMRGDLHNEQFF
TRBD1 TRBJ2-3 many TRBV19 TGTGCCAAACCGGGACAGGGGAACGCAGATACGCAGTATTTT CAKPGQGNADTQYF
. TRBJ1-1 many TRBV11-2 TGTGCCAGCACGGACTTGAGGATGAACACTGAAGCTTTCTTT CASTDLRMNTEAFF
TRBD1 TRBJ2-4 few TRBV24-1 TGTGCCACCAGTGACAGCCCGGGACAGGTGGCCAAAAACATTCAGTACTTC CATSDSPGQVAKNIQYF
. TRBJ2-7 many TRBV7-8 TGTGCCAGCAGCCCACCAATCTCCTACGAGCAGTACTTC CASSPPISYEQYF
. TRBJ1-2 few TRBV27 TGTGCCAGCGCCGGACAGTCAGGCTATGGCTACACCTTC CASAGQSGYGYTF
TRBD2 TRBJ2-7 many TRBV7-2 TGTGCCAGCAGCTTAGGGGCTAGCGGGAGCCGTAGAACGTTCCCACGCGAGCAGTACTTC CASSLGASGSRRTFPREQYF
. TRBJ2-7 . TRBV5-1 TGCGCCAGCAGCCCCGGGTCGGAGGGCGACGAGCAGTACTTC CASSPGSEGDEQYF
. TRBJ1-1 few TRBV30 TGTGCCTGGAGCCTTTCTACTGAGGCTTTCTTT CAWSLSTEAFF
TRBD1 TRBJ2-1 . TRBV19 TGTGACAGTAGTCCCGGGACAGGGAACAATGAGCAGTTCTTC CDSSPGTGNNEQFF
TRBD1 TRBJ1-1 few TRBV19 TGTGCCAGTAGTATTGGACAGGGTCTCATGAACACTGAAGCTTTCTTT CASSIGQGLMNTEAFF
. TRBJ2-1 few TRBV7-9 TGTGCCAGCAGCGCGGGACGGATCAATGAGCAGTTCTTC CASSAGRINEQFF
. TRBJ2-3 few TRBV20-1 TGCAGTGCTAGAGACCGGGAGCGGGCCAGCACAGATACGCAGTATTTT CSARDRERASTDTQYF
TRBD2 TRBJ2-5 . TRBV7-8 TGTGCCAGCAGCCGGACTAGCGGGAGGGGACAAGAGACCCAGTACTTC CASSRTSGRGQETQYF